This TCR beta chain was identified during a study of blood T cells in healthy people across ages. Study observations and caveats: Whereas aged donors had fewer naive CD4+ cells, long-lived donors had more of them and higher diversity.

Using a J-beta primer mix together with a sample-barcoded 5' primer, a second PCR was run for about 7 to 12 cycles. TCRdb passed the 5' RACE reads through MiXCR, listing each CDR3 protein once. Among 1.4 million or so distinct CDR3 sequences listed, about 42% were seen once. As to this clonotype: The antigen is not known.

Collection of roughly 9.8 milliliters of peripheral blood was performed for each donor. The amount of total RNA extracted per sample was at least 5 micrograms. The CDR3 has 17 amino acids. The germline gives CDR1 SGHTA, CDR2 FQGNSA. V was clipped by 5 bases and J by 4 bases; unmatched bases: 14. The source is a woman younger than 30 in good health. Sequenced material: blood. The chain joins TRBV7-2 to TRBJ2-1; 7 nucleotides match TRBD1. CDR3 protein: CASSLTGTDRFYNEQFF. CDR3 sequence (DNA): TGTGCCAGCAGCCTCACCGGGACAGATAGATTTTACAATGAGCAGTTCTTC.